This T cell receptor (beta chain) was profiled in a study of T cells expressing NK-cell markers. The overall study: One of eight sequenced donors was HCMV-seronegative; the other seven were seropositive.

Study-level results: The leading position in the CD3+CD56-NKG2C+ fraction of a handful of donors also went to these clonotypes.

On this clonotype: Its specificity is not known.

TCRdb derives one entry per CDR3 protein from the 5' RACE reads, leaving out DNA. The specimen's table records just under 150,000 distinct CDR3 sequences. The CDR3 length is 12 residues. The germline V gene has CDR1 MNHEY and CDR2 SVGAGI. The source is a man younger than 35 in good health. V usage is TRBV6-5 and J usage is TRBJ1-1; TCRdb proposes TRBD1, but this gene call is untestable without DNA. Material for sequencing was blood T cells: a sorted CD56 or NKG2C T cell subset, CD4+ or CD8+ T cells, or bulk PBMC T cells (not recorded which). CDR3 amino acids: CASSPTGFEAFF.